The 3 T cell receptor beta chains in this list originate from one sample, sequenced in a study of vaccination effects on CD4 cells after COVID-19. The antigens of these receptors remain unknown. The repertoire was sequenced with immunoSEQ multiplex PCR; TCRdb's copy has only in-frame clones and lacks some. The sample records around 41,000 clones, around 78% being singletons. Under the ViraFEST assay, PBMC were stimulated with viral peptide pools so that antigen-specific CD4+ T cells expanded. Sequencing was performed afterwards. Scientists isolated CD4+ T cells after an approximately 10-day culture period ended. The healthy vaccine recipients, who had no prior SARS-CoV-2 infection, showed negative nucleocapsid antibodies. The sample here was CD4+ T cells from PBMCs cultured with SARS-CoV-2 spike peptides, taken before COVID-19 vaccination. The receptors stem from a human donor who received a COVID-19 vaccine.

The CDR3 DNA sequence: TGCGCCAGCGTAGCGGGGGGGCGCACAGATACGCAGTATTTT. It codes for CASVAGGRTDTQYF. The rearrangement uses TRBV5-1 and TRBJ2-3; the match to TRBD2 covers 11 bases. CDR3 length equals 14 residues. V lost 7 bases and J lost 1; bases outside the gene matches: 2. Germline V gene lookup returns CDR1 SGHRS and CDR2 YFSETQ.

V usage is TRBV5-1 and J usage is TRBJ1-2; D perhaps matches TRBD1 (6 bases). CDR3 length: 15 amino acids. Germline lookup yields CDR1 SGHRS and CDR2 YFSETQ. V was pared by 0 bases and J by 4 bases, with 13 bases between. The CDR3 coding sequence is TGCGCCAGCAGCTTGGGTGGAGGGACACCCTATGGCTACACCTTC. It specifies CASSLGGGTPYGYTF.

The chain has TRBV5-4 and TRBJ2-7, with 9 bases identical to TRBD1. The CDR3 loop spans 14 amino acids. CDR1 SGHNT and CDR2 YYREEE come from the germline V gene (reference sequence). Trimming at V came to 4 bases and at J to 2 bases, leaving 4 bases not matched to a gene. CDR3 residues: CASSRGTGTYEQYV. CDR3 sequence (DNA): TGTGCCAGCAGCCGTGGGACAGGGACCTACGAGCAGTACGTC.